The next 30 T cell receptor beta chains were all read from a single sample in a study of T cell responses to AZD1222 COVID-19 vaccine. Profiled with immunoSEQ multiplex PCR; TCRdb holds only in-frame clones, not every one. The sample records roughly 97,000 clones, roughly 84% being singletons. This specimen consisted of peripheral blood, obtained on day 0 of AZD1222 vaccination. These receptors all come from an adult in good health.

V is TRBV15 and J is TRBJ2-7; 7 nucleotides align to TRBD2. CDR1 and CDR2 from the germline V gene are LNHNV and YYDKDF (reference sequence). V lost 0 bases and J lost 6; bases outside the gene matches: 8. The CDR3 is 15 amino acids. The CDR3 region has the DNA TGTGCCACCAGCAGAGATGCTGGACTAGGGGTCGAGCAGTACTTC. This translates into CATSRDAGLGVEQYF. The whole variable domain, filled in from reference TRBV15 and TRBJ2-7, reads DAMVIQNPRYQVTQFGKPVTLSCSQTLNHNVMYWYQQKSSQAPKLLFHYYDKDFNNEADTPDNFQSRRPNTSFCFLDIRSPGLGDTAMYLCATSRDAGLGVEQYFGPGTRLTVT.

The rearrangement joins TRBV7-9 to TRBJ1-1, with unresolved D. This CDR3 region has 14 residues. The ends were cut back, 3 bases at V and 1 base at J, with 9 bases in the middle. Germline V gene sequence: CDR1 SEHNR, CDR2 FQNEAQ (reference sequence). DNA for the CDR3: TGTGCCAGCAGCTTCGACACCACGAACACTGAAGCTTTCTTT. Its protein product is CASSFDTTNTEAFF.

The J gene is TRBJ2-2, the V gene TRBV5-6, with a tentative D call TRBD2 (5 bases). Trimming left V 0 bases short and J 8 bases short, with 14 bases between. CDR1 is SGHDT and CDR2 is YYEEEE in the germline V gene. CDR3 length: 15 amino acids. CDR3 coding DNA: TGTGCCAGCAGCTTGGCCTCGGGGATGCTGGGGGAGCTGTTTTTT. Residues: CASSLASGMLGELFF.

The chain links TRBV4-1 to TRBJ1-2; tentatively, D is TRBD1 (5 bases). The V end lost 2 bases, the J end lost 3 bases, and 22 bases lay between the germline ends. This CDR3 has 18 residues. Germline loops: CDR1 MGHRA, CDR2 YSYEKL. The CDR3 nucleotides read TGCGCCAGCAGCCAACTTTGGGATAGGGTTACAGGAGACTATGGCTACACCTTC. Its protein product is CASSQLWDRVTGDYGYTF.

In DNA form, the CDR3 reads TGCGCCACCGAACCCGACGAAAAACTGTTTTTT. Encoded protein: CATEPDEKLFF. The gene calls are TRBV10-1 and TRBJ1-4; no clear D gene. The V end lost 10 bases, the J end lost 8 bases, and 11 bases lay between the germline ends. Per germline, CDR1 WNHNN and CDR2 SYGVQD (reference sequence). CDR3 length: 11 residues.

The CDR3 nucleotides read TGCGCCAGTCAAGCGACAGGGAGATACGAGCAGTACTTC. As protein: CASQATGRYEQYF. V is TRBV10-2 and J is TRBJ2-7, with TRBD1 identical over 7 bases. Losses at the gene ends were 9 bases for V and 4 bases for J; bases not matched to a gene: 9. There are 13 residues in the CDR3. The germline gives CDR1 WSHSY, CDR2 SAAADI.

The gene calls are TRBV14 and TRBJ1-6; no reliable D call. Germline CDR1 reads SGHDN; CDR2 reads FVKESK. V was pared by 5 bases and J by 7 bases, with 6 bases between. The CDR3 has 12 amino acids. CDR3 residues: CASSSQNSPLHF. As DNA, the CDR3 is TGTGCCAGCAGCTCACAGAATTCACCCCTCCACTTT.

This clone was detected only a few times. The chain joins TRBV12-3 or TRBV12-4 to TRBJ1-1, with D perhaps TRBD1 (5 bases). The CDR3 runs 13 residues. Trimming removed 6 bases at V and 0 bases at J, with 8 bases between. The CDR3 region has the DNA TGTGCCAGCAGCCAACAGGTGAACACTGAAGCTTTCTTT. Amino acid sequence: CASSQQVNTEAFF.

The gene calls are TRBV4-1 and TRBJ1-3; D may be TRBD1 (6 bases). Trimming left V 4 bases short and J 3 bases short, with 10 bases between. Germline V gives CDR1 MGHRA, CDR2 YSYEKL. The CDR3 loop spans 14 amino acids. CDR3 DNA sequence: TGCGCCAGCAGCCTAGGGGGGGATGGAAACACCATATATTTT. It encodes CASSLGGDGNTIYF.

This chain links TRBV11-2 with TRBJ1-1; D uncertain. CDR3 length equals 13 residues. Germline V gives CDR1 SGHAT, CDR2 FQNNGV. V lost 3 bases to trimming and J lost 5 bases, with 10 bases between them. The CDR3 sequence is CASSFGEGTEAFF. CDR3 DNA sequence: TGTGCCAGCAGCTTCGGGGAAGGGACTGAAGCTTTCTTT.

The chain joins TRBV29-1 to TRBJ1-2; tentative D call: TRBD1 (5 bases). Trimming removed 6 bases at V and 1 base at J, with 12 bases between. CDR1 and CDR2 (germline): SQVTM, ANQGSEA. The CDR3 consists of 13 residues. CDR3 protein: CSVRDPFNYGYTF. The CDR3 DNA is TGCAGCGTCAGGGACCCTTTTAACTATGGCTACACCTTC.

This clone showed up just once. The genes are TRBV6-1 and TRBJ2-2; 11 nucleotides align to TRBD2. The CDR3 runs to 16 residues. The V gene's germline CDR1 is MNHNS and CDR2 SASEGT. V trimming: 2 bases; J trimming: 4 bases; junction bases outside the gene matches: 3. The CDR3 here is CASSEPSGGSTGELFF. In nucleotides, the CDR3 is TGTGCCAGCAGTGAACCTAGCGGGGGGTCCACCGGGGAGCTGTTTTTT.

V is TRBV7-2 and J is TRBJ1-1, with D perhaps matching TRBD1 (5 bases). Germline values: CDR1 SGHTA, CDR2 FQGNSA. V dropped 3 bases and J dropped 7 bases, with 12 bases sitting between them. CDR3 length: 13 amino acids. CDR3: CASSFEGRGEAFF. The CDR3 DNA reads as TGTGCCAGCAGCTTCGAGGGGAGGGGTGAAGCTTTCTTT. The entire variable domain, with the rest obtained from reference TRBV7-2 and TRBJ1-1, is as follows: GAGVSQSPSNKVTEKGKDVELRCDPISGHTALYWYRQSLGQGLEFLIYFQGNSAPDKSGLPSDRFSAERTGGSVSTLTIQRTQQEDSAVYLCASSFEGRGEAFFGQGTRLTVV.

Concerning this clone: This may be a read error: a much more frequent sequence differs by one nucleotide. This sequence joins TRBV6-4 and TRBJ1-1; D is perhaps TRBD1 (5 bases). CDR3 length equals 13 residues. CDR1 is MRHNA and CDR2 is SNTAGT in the germline V gene. V shed 2 bases and J shed 2 bases, with 6 bases lying between them. CDR3 bases: TGTGCCAGCAGTGACCGGGACAACACTGAAGCTTTCTTT. Amino acids: CASSDRDNTEAFF.

This clone appeared a single time. The chain carries TRBV2 and TRBJ1-6; D unclear. Per the germline V gene, CDR1 is SNHLY and CDR2 is FYNNEI. The CDR3 is made up of 15 amino acids. V was pared by 8 bases and J by 0 bases, with 11 bases between. The CDR3 region is CASEDGNSYNSPLHF. CDR3 coding DNA: TGTGCCAGCGAGGACGGCAACTCCTATAATTCACCCCTCCACTTT. Complete variable domain (other parts from reference TRBV2 and TRBJ1-6): EPEVTQTPSHQVTQMGQEVILRCVPISNHLYFYWYRQILGQKVEFLVSFYNNEISEKSEIFDDQFSVERPDGSNFTLKIRSTKLEDSAMYFCASEDGNSYNSPLHFGNGTRLTVT.

The chain links TRBV6-2 or TRBV6-3 to TRBJ1-1, with 9 bases aligning to TRBD1. The CDR3 runs to 15 residues. The junction had 7 bases not matched to a gene; V was cut back by 2 bases and J by 6 bases. Germline V gene lookup returns CDR1 MNHEY and CDR2 SVGEGT. Here the CDR3 reads CASSYAADRGAEAFF. CDR3 DNA: TGTGCCAGCAGTTACGCCGCGGACAGGGGTGCTGAAGCTTTCTTT.

The V and J genes are TRBV6-1 and TRBJ2-7; D is perhaps TRBD1 (5 bases). The CDR3 extends over 13 amino acids. Per germline, CDR1 MNHNS and CDR2 SASEGT. The V and J ends lost 2 bases and 5 bases respectively, with 10 bases between them. DNA of the CDR3: TGTGCCAGCAGTGAACAGGGAATCAACGAGCAGTACTTC. This gives the protein CASSEQGINEQYF.

The rearrangement links TRBV7-2 to TRBJ2-1; D may be TRBD1 or TRBD2 (5 bases each). Trimming shortened V by 1 base and J by 8 bases, and 15 bases separated the two germline ends. Germline V lookup: CDR1 SGHTA, CDR2 FQGNSA. This CDR3 has 15 amino acids. The CDR3 region has the DNA TGTGCCAGCAGCTTAGTAGGGACCCTAAACGATGAGCAGTTCTTC. Its translation: CASSLVGTLNDEQFF.

This chain links TRBV7-2 with TRBJ1-5; D might be TRBD1 (6 bases). Germline CDR1 reads SGHTA; CDR2 reads FQGNSA. V lost 2 bases, J lost 5 bases, and 10 bases lay in between. CDR3 length equals 14 residues. The CDR3 DNA sequence: TGTGCCAGCAGCTTATGGGGGCAGGATCAGCCCCAGCATTTT. Protein: CASSLWGQDQPQHF.

The gene calls are TRBV2 and TRBJ2-5; D unresolved. The germline V gene has CDR1 SNHLY and CDR2 FYNNEI. The CDR3 has 12 amino acids. The ends were cut back, 3 bases at V and 4 bases at J, with 6 bases in the middle. DNA for the CDR3: TGTGCCAGCAGTGATGTCGGAGAGACCCAGTACTTC. Translated: CASSDVGETQYF.

The chain couples TRBV11-3 to TRBJ1-2; 8 positions agree with TRBD1. CDR3 length equals 14 residues. CDR1 SGHNT and CDR2 YENEEA come from the germline V gene. With 8 bases clipped from V and 2 bases from J, the junction kept 7 bases outside the gene matches. The CDR3, as DNA: TGTGCCAGCGGGGCCCGGGACAGGAACTATGGCTACACCTTC. Translated: CASGARDRNYGYTF.

The chain links TRBV3-1 (or the pseudogene TRBV3-2) to TRBJ2-3; weak D call: TRBD1 (6 bases). Germline CDR1 reads LGHDT; CDR2 reads YNNKEL (reference sequence). CDR3 length: 14 amino acids. Trimming cost V 4 bases and J 0 bases, with 8 bases left between them. The CDR3 nucleotides read TGTGCCAGCAGCCGACAGGCTAGCACAGATACGCAGTATTTT. Protein sequence: CASSRQASTDTQYF.

The chain recombines TRBV28 with TRBJ2-4; D may be TRBD2 (5 bases). Trimming removed 3 bases at V and 8 bases at J, with 14 bases between. This CDR3 region has 14 residues. Germline lookup yields CDR1 MDHEN and CDR2 SYDVKM. The CDR3 spells CASSFSKYGDIQYF. The DNA for the CDR3 is TGTGCCAGCAGTTTTTCAAAGTACGGGGACATTCAGTACTTC.

The J gene is TRBJ1-3, the V gene TRBV11-3; D is perhaps TRBD1 (6 bases). Looked up from germline, CDR1 is SGHNT and CDR2 is YENEEA. The CDR3 has 14 amino acids. Trimming pared 7 bases from V and 3 bases from J, leaving 13 bases between. DNA for the CDR3: TGTGCCAGCATGGGGGGGGCGAATGGAAACACCATATATTTT. It codes for CASMGGANGNTIYF.

The rearrangement links TRBV20-1 to TRBJ2-5, with D unresolved. Trimming shortened V by 3 bases and J by 3 bases, and 5 bases separated the two germline ends. CDR1 is DFQATT and CDR2 is SNEGSKA in the germline V gene (reference sequence). The CDR3 spans 11 residues. The CDR3 region is CSASYKETQYF. The DNA of the CDR3 is TGCAGTGCTAGTTATAAAGAGACCCAGTACTTC.

J is TRBJ1-2 and V is TRBV14; D remains unclear. The CDR3 is 12 amino acids. CDR1 is SGHDN and CDR2 is FVKESK in the germline V gene. The V end lost 4 bases, the J end lost 8 bases, and 11 bases lay between the germline ends. CDR3 loop: CASSPLPGGYTF. Here the CDR3 DNA reads TGTGCCAGCAGCCCCCTCCCCGGAGGCTACACCTTC. Full variable domain (remainder filled in from reference TRBV14 and TRBJ1-2): EAGVTQFPSHSVIEKGQTVTLRCDPISGHDNLYWYRRVMGKEIKFLLHFVKESKQDESGMPNNRFLAERTGGTYSTLKVQPAELEDSGVYFCASSPLPGGYTFGSGTRLTVV.

This clone was counted once. The chain couples TRBV7-6 to TRBJ2-2; D may be TRBD1 (7 bases). In germline, CDR1 is SGHVS, CDR2 FNYEAQ. CDR3 length equals 17 residues. V was clipped by 3 bases and J by 6 bases, with 20 bases between them. The CDR3: CASSLASAGQRSGELFF. The CDR3 DNA reads as TGTGCCAGCAGCTTGGCTTCGGCGGGACAGCGGTCCGGGGAGCTGTTTTTT.

The rearrangement uses TRBV19 and TRBJ2-7; 8 bases fit TRBD1. The junction had 5 bases not matched to a gene; V was cut back by 10 bases and J by 3 bases. The CDR3 contains 12 residues. Germline loops: CDR1 LNHDA, CDR2 SQIVND (reference sequence). The CDR3 is CATGGTFYEQYF. The CDR3, as DNA: TGTGCCACAGGGGGCACTTTCTACGAGCAGTACTTC.

This rearrangement joins TRBV27 to TRBJ1-5, with 7 bases aligning to TRBD1. The trim removed 6 bases at V and 5 bases at J, leaving 4 bases unmatched. Germline CDR1 is MNHEY and CDR2 is SMNVEV (reference sequence). This CDR3 comprises 13 residues. CDR3 DNA sequence: TGTGCCAGCAGCGACAGGGTTTATCAGCCCCAGCATTTT. It encodes CASSDRVYQPQHF.

This rearrangement joins TRBV5-4 to TRBJ1-1; 9 nucleotides agree with TRBD1. The CDR3 covers 14 residues. Germline CDR1 reads SGHNT; CDR2 reads YYREEE (reference sequence). V shed 0 bases and J 5 bases; nucleotides not matched to a gene: 2. The CDR3: CASSLDRGRTEAFF. The CDR3 DNA reads as TGTGCCAGCAGCTTGGACAGGGGGCGGACTGAAGCTTTCTTT.